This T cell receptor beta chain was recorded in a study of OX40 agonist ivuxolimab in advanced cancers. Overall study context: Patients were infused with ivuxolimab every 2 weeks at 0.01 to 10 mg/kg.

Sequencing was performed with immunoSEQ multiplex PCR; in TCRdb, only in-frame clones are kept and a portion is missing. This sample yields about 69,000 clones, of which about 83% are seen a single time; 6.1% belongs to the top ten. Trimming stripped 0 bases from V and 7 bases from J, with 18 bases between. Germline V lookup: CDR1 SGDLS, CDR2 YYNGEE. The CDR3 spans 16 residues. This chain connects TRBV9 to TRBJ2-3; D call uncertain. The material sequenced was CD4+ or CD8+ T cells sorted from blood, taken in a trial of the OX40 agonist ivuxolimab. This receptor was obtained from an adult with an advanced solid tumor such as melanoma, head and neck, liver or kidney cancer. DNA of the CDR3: TGTGCCAGCAGCGTAGAGTCTGCGGCGGTTATGAATACGCAGTATTTT. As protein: CASSVESAAVMNTQYF.